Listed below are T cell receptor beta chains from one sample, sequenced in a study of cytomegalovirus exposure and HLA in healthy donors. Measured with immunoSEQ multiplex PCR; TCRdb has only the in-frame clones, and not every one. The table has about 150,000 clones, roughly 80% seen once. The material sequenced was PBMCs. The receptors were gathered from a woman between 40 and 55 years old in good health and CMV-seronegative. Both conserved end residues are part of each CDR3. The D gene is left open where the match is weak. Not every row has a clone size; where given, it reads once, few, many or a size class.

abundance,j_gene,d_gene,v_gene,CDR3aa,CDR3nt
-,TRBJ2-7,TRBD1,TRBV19,CASRGTGLYEQYF,TGTGCCAGTAGGGGGACAGGGCTCTACGAGCAGTACTTC
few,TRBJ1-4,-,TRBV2,CASMVGGGGTNEKLFF,TGTGCCAGCATGGTCGGGGGCGGGGGAACTAATGAAAAACTGTTTTTT
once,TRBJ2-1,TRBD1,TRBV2,CASSEWTGASSYNEQFF,TGTGCCAGCAGTGAGTGGACAGGGGCCTCTTCCTACAATGAGCAGTTCTTC
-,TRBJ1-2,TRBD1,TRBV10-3,CAISRDRDGYTF,TGTGCCATCAGCAGGGACAGGGATGGCTACACCTTC
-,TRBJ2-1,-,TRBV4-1,CASSQEGTPSYNEQFF,TGCGCCAGCAGCCAAGAGGGGACTCCCTCCTACAATGAGCAGTTCTTC
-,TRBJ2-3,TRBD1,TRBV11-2,CASSTRGPTDTQYF,TGTGCCAGCAGCACGAGGGGGCCCACAGATACGCAGTATTTT
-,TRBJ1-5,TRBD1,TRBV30,CAWSVQGRNQPQHF,TGTGCCTGGAGTGTACAGGGGCGCAATCAGCCCCAGCATTTT
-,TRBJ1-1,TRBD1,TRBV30,CASRQGANTEAFF,TGTGCCTCCAGACAGGGGGCGAACACTGAAGCTTTCTTT
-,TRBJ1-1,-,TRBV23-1,CASSRLKDWPVESFF,TGCGCCAGCAGTCGCCTAAAGGACTGGCCGGTGGAAAGCTTCTTT
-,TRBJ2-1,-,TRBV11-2,CASSSSTRASFGAHNEQFF,TGTGCCAGCAGCTCCTCGACTAGGGCCAGCTTTGGGGCACACAATGAGCAGTTCTTC
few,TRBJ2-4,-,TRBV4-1,CASSQDKVARDHKNIQYF,TGCGCCAGCAGCCAAGATAAGGTAGCTAGAGACCACAAAAACATTCAGTACTTC
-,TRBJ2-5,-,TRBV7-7,CASSHGTGQETQYF,TGTGCTAGCAGCCACGGGACTGGGCAAGAGACCCAGTACTTC
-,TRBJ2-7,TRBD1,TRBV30,CAWRLDRDSYEQYF,TGTGCCTGGAGATTGGACAGGGACTCCTACGAGCAGTACTTC
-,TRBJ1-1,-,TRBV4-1,CASSQDPTGGAFF,TGCGCCAGCAGCCAAGATCCCACGGGGGGAGCTTTCTTT
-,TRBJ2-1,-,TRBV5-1,CASSGGRESNEQFF,TGCGCCAGCAGCGGCGGACGGGAGTCCAATGAGCAGTTCTTC
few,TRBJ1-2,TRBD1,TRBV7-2,CASSSDGTGNNYGYTF,TGTGCCAGCAGCTCCGACGGGACAGGGAATAACTATGGCTACACCTTC
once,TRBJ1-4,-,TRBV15,CATSRDRGVEKLFF,TGTGCCACCAGCAGAGATCGGGGGGTAGAAAAACTGTTTTTT
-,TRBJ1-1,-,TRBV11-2,CASRGGTGNTEAFF,TGTGCCAGCAGGGGGGGGACGGGGAACACTGAAGCTTTCTTT
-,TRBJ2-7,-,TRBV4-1,CASSQDRVNGEQYF,TGCGCCAGCAGCCAAGACAGGGTAAATGGCGAGCAGTACTTC
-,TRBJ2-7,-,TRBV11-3,CASSLGGLTPSYEQYF,TGTGCCAGCAGCTTAGGGGGACTCACTCCGTCCTACGAGCAGTACTTC
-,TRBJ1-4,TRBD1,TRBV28,CASSLDRVDEKLFF,TGTGCCAGCAGTCTGGACAGGGTGGATGAAAAACTGTTTTTT
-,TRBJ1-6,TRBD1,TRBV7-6,CASSLARSTGLESPLHF,TGTGCCAGCAGCTTAGCCCGATCGACAGGGTTAGAATCACCCCTCCACTTT
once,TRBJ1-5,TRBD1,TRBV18,CASSPAGGTGNQPQHF,TGTGCCAGCTCACCTGCAGGGGGAACGGGCAATCAGCCCCAGCATTTT
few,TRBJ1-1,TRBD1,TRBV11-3,CASSQTDRGRAFF,TGTGCCAGCAGCCAGACGGACAGGGGACGAGCTTTCTTT
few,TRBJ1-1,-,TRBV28,CASSLLGRTEAFF,TGTGCCAGCAGTTTATTGGGGAGGACTGAAGCTTTCTTT
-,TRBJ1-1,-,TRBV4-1,CASSQMDRANTEAFF,TGCGCCAGCAGCCAGATGGACAGAGCGAACACTGAAGCTTTCTTT
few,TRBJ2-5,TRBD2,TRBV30,CAWSRTSGSETQYF,TGTGCCTGGAGTCGGACTAGCGGGAGTGAGACCCAGTACTTC
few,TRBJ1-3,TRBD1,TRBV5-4,CASSPRGQNSGNTIYF,TGTGCCAGCAGCCCCAGGGGACAGAACTCTGGAAACACCATATATTTT
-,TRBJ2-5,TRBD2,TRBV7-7,CASSRAGGWVETQYF,TGTGCTAGCAGCCGAGCGGGAGGTTGGGTAGAGACCCAGTACTTC